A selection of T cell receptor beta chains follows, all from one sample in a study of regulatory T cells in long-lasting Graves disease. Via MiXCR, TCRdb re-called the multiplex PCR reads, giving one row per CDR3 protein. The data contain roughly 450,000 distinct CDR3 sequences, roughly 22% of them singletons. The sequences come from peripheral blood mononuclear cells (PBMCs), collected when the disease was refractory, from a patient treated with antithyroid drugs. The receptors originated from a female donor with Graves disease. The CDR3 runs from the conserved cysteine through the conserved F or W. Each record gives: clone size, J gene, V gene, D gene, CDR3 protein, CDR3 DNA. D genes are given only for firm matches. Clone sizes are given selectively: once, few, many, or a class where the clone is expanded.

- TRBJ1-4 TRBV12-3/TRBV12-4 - CASSFTSNEKLFF TGTGCCAGCAGTTTTACCTCCAATGAAAAACTGTTTTTT
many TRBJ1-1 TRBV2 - CASGRFMNTEAFF TGTGCCAGCGGACGGTTCATGAACACTGAAGCTTTCTTT
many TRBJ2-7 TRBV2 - CASSEAIGGEQYF TGTGCCAGCAGTGAAGCGATCGGGGGAGAGCAGTACTTC
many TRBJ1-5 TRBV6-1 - CASRPRYRVRQPQHF TGTGCCAGCAGACCCCGATACAGGGTACGACAGCCCCAGCATTTT
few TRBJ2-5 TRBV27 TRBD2 CATAGGLLQETQYF TGTGCCACCGCGGGGGGACTTTTACAAGAGACCCAGTACTTC
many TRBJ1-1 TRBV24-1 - CATSGESNTEAFF TGTGCCACCAGTGGAGAATCGAACACTGAAGCTTTCTTT
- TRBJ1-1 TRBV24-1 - CATSDSHLELAFF TGTGCCACCAGTGATAGTCATCTCGAGCTCGCTTTCTTT
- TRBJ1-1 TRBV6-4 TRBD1 CASRLEDRLNTEAFF TGTGCCAGCAGACTTGAGGACAGGTTGAACACTGAAGCTTTCTTT
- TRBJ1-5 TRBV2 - CATKGLPDQPQHF TGTGCCACCAAGGGACTGCCAGATCAGCCCCAGCATTTT
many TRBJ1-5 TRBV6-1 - CASRPPQDGYNQPQHF TGTGCCAGCAGACCACCCCAGGACGGCTACAATCAGCCCCAGCATTTT
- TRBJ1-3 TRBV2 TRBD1 CASSRDRVIGNTIYF TGTGCCAGCAGTCGGGACAGGGTGATCGGAAACACCATATATTTT
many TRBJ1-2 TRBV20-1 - CSAKSPDILGYGYTF TGCAGTGCCAAAAGCCCAGACATACTTGGATATGGCTACACCTTC
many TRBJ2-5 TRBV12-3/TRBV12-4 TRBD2 CASSQGLASVETQYF TGTGCCAGCAGCCAAGGACTAGCGTCCGTAGAGACCCAGTACTTC
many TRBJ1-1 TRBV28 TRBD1 CASSDRRGLITEAFF TGTGCCAGCAGTGACCGAAGGGGGCTAATCACTGAAGCTTTCTTT
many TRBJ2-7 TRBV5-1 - CASSYGPHEQYF TGCGCCAGCAGCTACGGCCCTCACGAGCAGTACTTC
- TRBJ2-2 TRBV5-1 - CASSPEANTGELFF TGCGCCAGCAGCCCAGAAGCGAACACCGGGGAGCTGTTTTTT
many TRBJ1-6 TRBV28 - CASAQSSYNSPLHF TGTGCCAGCGCACAAAGCTCCTATAATTCACCCCTCCACTTT